These 2 T cell receptor beta chains came from one sample sequenced in a study of a mutant IDH1 vaccine in newly diagnosed glioma. Measured with immunoSEQ multiplex PCR; TCRdb has only the in-frame clones, and not every one. The data contain some 70,000 clones, around 79% of them singletons. Time point specified: baseline, week 1 (first vaccination visit). This sample's treatment: pre-vaccination baseline after standard-of-care therapy. The sample here was PBMCs, taken from a glioma patient treated with radiotherapy, temozolomide or both. Source of these receptors: a man aged 45-60 years with glioma.

V usage is TRBV19 and J usage is TRBJ1-5; no firm D call. Trimming left V 10 bases short and J 3 bases short, with 13 bases between. There are 13 residues in the CDR3. Germline V gene lookup returns CDR1 LNHDA and CDR2 SQIVND (reference sequence). The DNA of the CDR3 is TGTGCCACCAAGATGGGTTTCAATCAGCCCCAGCATTTT. Amino acid sequence: CATKMGFNQPQHF.

J is TRBJ2-5 and V is TRBV27; TRBD1 agrees at 8 bases. J lost 3 bases, V lost 5 bases, and 2 bases had no gene match. The germline V gene encodes CDR1 MNHEY and CDR2 SMNVEV (reference sequence). The length of the CDR3 is 13 residues. The CDR3 region has the DNA TGTGCCAGCAGTCCGACAGGGGAAGAGACCCAGTACTTC. This encodes CASSPTGEETQYF.